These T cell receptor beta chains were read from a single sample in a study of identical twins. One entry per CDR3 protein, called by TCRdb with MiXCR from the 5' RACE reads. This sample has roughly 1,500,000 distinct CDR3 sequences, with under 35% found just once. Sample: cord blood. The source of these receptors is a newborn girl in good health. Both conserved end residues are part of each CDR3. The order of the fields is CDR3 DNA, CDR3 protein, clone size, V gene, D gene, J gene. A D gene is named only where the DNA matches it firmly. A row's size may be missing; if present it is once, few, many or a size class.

cdr3_nt: TGTGCCAGCAGCGTTACAGGGAATTTAGCTAACTATGGCTACACCTTC
cdr3_aa: CASSVTGNLANYGYTF
clone_size: .
v_call: TRBV7-9
d_call: .
j_call: TRBJ1-2

cdr3_nt: TGTGCCAGCAGCCGGAGGAGGGCTCCCGCAGATACGCAGTATTTT
cdr3_aa: CASSRRRAPADTQYF
clone_size: .
v_call: TRBV2
d_call: .
j_call: TRBJ2-3

cdr3_nt: TGTGCCAGCAGTTTAATGAGGGGGGAGACCCAGTACTTC
cdr3_aa: CASSLMRGETQYF
clone_size: .
v_call: TRBV27
d_call: .
j_call: TRBJ2-5

cdr3_nt: TGTGCCAGCAGCCGCCTCCCTCGCACAGATACGCAGTATTTT
cdr3_aa: CASSRLPRTDTQYF
clone_size: few
v_call: TRBV6-2/TRBV6-3
d_call: .
j_call: TRBJ2-3

cdr3_nt: TGTGCCACTGGAGGGGGGGCTCGGAACACTGAAGCTTTCTTT
cdr3_aa: CATGGGARNTEAFF
clone_size: .
v_call: TRBV6-1
d_call: .
j_call: TRBJ1-1

cdr3_nt: TGCAGTGATTGGAAACTAGCGCATACCTACGAGCAGTACTTC
cdr3_aa: CSDWKLAHTYEQYF
clone_size: few
v_call: TRBV20-1
d_call: TRBD2
j_call: TRBJ2-7

cdr3_nt: TGTGCCAGCAGTTTAATGACAGGTAACACTGAAGCTTTCTTT
cdr3_aa: CASSLMTGNTEAFF
clone_size: few
v_call: TRBV28
d_call: .
j_call: TRBJ1-1

cdr3_nt: TGCAGTGCTCTAGGCCCTAGGCAGGACAGGGAATGGCAGCCCCAGCATTTT
cdr3_aa: CSALGPRQDREWQPQHF
clone_size: .
v_call: TRBV20-1
d_call: TRBD1
j_call: TRBJ1-5

cdr3_nt: TGTGCCAGCAGCAGGGGGCCGGGTGGCTACACCTTC
cdr3_aa: CASSRGPGGYTF
clone_size: few
v_call: TRBV12-3/TRBV12-4
d_call: TRBD1
j_call: TRBJ1-2

cdr3_nt: TGTGCCAGCAGCTCCGGGACAGCCCTACTCGATGAGCAGTTCTTC
cdr3_aa: CASSSGTALLDEQFF
clone_size: .
v_call: TRBV28
d_call: TRBD1
j_call: TRBJ2-1

cdr3_nt: TGTGCCACCAGAGGGTGGCCGCCCAAAAACATTCAGTACTTC
cdr3_aa: CATRGWPPKNIQYF
clone_size: .
v_call: TRBV27
d_call: .
j_call: TRBJ2-4

cdr3_nt: TGCGCCAGCAGCTTGGCGGAGCAGGGGGCTGGAGAAAAACTGTTTTTT
cdr3_aa: CASSLAEQGAGEKLFF
clone_size: .
v_call: TRBV5-1
d_call: TRBD1
j_call: TRBJ1-4

cdr3_nt: TGTGCCAGCAGCCAAGTGGGACAGGGGCACACTGAAGCTTTCTTT
cdr3_aa: CASSQVGQGHTEAFF
clone_size: .
v_call: TRBV14
d_call: TRBD1
j_call: TRBJ1-1

cdr3_nt: TGCAGTGCTAGAGCCTGGGAGCGCTCCTACGAGCAGTACTTC
cdr3_aa: CSARAWERSYEQYF
clone_size: many
v_call: TRBV20-1
d_call: .
j_call: TRBJ2-7

cdr3_nt: TGTGCCAGCAGGTCGGGACAGGGCGGCTACGAGCAGTACTTC
cdr3_aa: CASRSGQGGYEQYF
clone_size: .
v_call: TRBV27
d_call: TRBD1
j_call: TRBJ2-7

cdr3_nt: TGTGCCAGCAGTGAAGCAAGAGGGGGTGTTACTGAAGCTTTCTTT
cdr3_aa: CASSEARGGVTEAFF
clone_size: .
v_call: TRBV6-1
d_call: .
j_call: TRBJ1-1

cdr3_nt: TGTGCCAGCCGGGACAGGGGGCTCTATCAGCCCCAGCATTTT
cdr3_aa: CASRDRGLYQPQHF
clone_size: .
v_call: TRBV2
d_call: TRBD1
j_call: TRBJ1-5

cdr3_nt: TGTGCCACCAGTGAGCGGCTAGCGGGAAAATACAATGAGCAGTTCTTC
cdr3_aa: CATSERLAGKYNEQFF
clone_size: few
v_call: TRBV24-1
d_call: TRBD2
j_call: TRBJ2-1

cdr3_nt: TGTGCCAGCAGCTTATCGTCTAGCGGGAGACGAAGCTCCTACAATGAGCAGTTCTTC
cdr3_aa: CASSLSSSGRRSSYNEQFF
clone_size: few
v_call: TRBV7-9
d_call: TRBD2
j_call: TRBJ2-1

cdr3_nt: TGCAGTGCTAGAGATTCAGGGGGCCGAGAGACCCAGTACTTC
cdr3_aa: CSARDSGGRETQYF
clone_size: once
v_call: TRBV20-1
d_call: TRBD1
j_call: TRBJ2-5

cdr3_nt: TGTGCCAGCAGCACCTTAATGGACAGGGATCCCTACGAGCAGTACTTC
cdr3_aa: CASSTLMDRDPYEQYF
clone_size: few
v_call: TRBV7-9
d_call: TRBD1
j_call: TRBJ2-7

cdr3_nt: TGCAGTGCTAACAGGGCCTACAATGAGCAGTTCTTC
cdr3_aa: CSANRAYNEQFF
clone_size: few
v_call: TRBV20-1
d_call: .
j_call: TRBJ2-1